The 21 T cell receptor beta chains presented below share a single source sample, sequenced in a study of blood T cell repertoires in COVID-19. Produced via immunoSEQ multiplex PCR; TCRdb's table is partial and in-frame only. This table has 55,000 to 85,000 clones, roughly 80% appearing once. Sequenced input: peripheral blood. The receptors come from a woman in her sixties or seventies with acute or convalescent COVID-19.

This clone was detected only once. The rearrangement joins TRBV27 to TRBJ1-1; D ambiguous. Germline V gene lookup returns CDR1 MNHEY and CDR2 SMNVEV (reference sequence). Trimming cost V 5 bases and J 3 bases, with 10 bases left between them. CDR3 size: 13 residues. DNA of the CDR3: TGTGCCAGCAGTGAAATCCGGGACACTGAAGCTTTCTTT. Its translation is CASSEIRDTEAFF.

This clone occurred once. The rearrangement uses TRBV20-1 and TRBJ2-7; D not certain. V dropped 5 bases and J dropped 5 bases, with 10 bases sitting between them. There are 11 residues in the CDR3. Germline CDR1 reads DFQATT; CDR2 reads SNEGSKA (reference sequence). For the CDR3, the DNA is TGCAGTGCTTACCCGAGGAACGAGCAGTACTTC. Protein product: CSAYPRNEQYF.

The CDR3 here is CASSSGLAGGTSTDTQYF. The CDR3 DNA reads as TGTGCCAGCAGCTCGGGACTAGCGGGGGGTACTAGCACAGATACGCAGTATTTT. V gene TRBV9 combines with J gene TRBJ2-3; 15 positions match TRBD2. V lost 4 bases and J lost 0; bases outside the gene matches: 6. The CDR3 runs 18 residues. Germline V gene data show CDR1 as SGDLS and CDR2 as YYNGEE. The whole variable domain, filled in from reference TRBV9 and TRBJ2-3, reads DSGVTQTPKHLITATGQRVTLRCSPRSGDLSVYWYQQSLDQGLQFLIQYYNGEERAKGNILERFSAQQFPDLHSELNLSSLELGDSALYFCASSSGLAGGTSTDTQYFGPGTRLTVL.

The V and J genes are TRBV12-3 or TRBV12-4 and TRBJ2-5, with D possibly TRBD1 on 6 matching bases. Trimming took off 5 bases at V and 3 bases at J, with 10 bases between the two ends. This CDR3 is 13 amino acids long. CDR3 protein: CASSPDREETQYF. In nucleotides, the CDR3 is TGTGCCAGCAGTCCGGACAGAGAAGAGACCCAGTACTTC.

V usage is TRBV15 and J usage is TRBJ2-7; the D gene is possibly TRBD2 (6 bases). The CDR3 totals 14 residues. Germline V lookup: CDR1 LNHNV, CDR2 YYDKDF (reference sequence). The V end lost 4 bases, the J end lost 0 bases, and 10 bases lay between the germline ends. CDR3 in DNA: TGTGCCACCAGCATTGCGGGGTCCTCCTACGAGCAGTACTTC. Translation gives CATSIAGSSYEQYF.

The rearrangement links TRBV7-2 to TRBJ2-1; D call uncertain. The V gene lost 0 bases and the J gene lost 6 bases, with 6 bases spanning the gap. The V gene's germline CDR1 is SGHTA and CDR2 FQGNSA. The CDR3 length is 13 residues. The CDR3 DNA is TGTGCCAGCAGCTTAGCGAGGATCAATGAGCAGTTCTTC. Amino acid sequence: CASSLARINEQFF. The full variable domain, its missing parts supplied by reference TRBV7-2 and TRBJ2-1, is GAGVSQSPSNKVTEKGKDVELRCDPISGHTALYWYRQSLGQGLEFLIYFQGNSAPDKSGLPSDRFSAERTGGSVSTLTIQRTQQEDSAVYLCASSLARINEQFFGPGTRLTVL.

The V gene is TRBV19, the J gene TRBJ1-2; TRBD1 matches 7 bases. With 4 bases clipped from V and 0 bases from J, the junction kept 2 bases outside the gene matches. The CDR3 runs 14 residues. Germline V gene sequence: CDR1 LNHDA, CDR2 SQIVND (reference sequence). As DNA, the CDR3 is TGTGCCAGTAGTAAGACAGGGACTAACTATGGCTACACCTTC. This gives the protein CASSKTGTNYGYTF. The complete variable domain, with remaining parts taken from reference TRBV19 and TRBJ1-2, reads DGGITQSPKYLFRKEGQNVTLSCEQNLNHDAMYWYRQDPGQGLRLIYYSQIVNDFQKGDIAEGYSVSREKKESFPLTVTSAQKNPTAFYLCASSKTGTNYGYTFGSGTRLTVV.

In nucleotides, the CDR3 is TGTGCCAGCAGTGTAAGCGGCAGCAGCTCTGGAAACACCATATATTTT. Translation: CASSVSGSSSGNTIYF. The chain joins TRBV7-9 to TRBJ1-3; D ambiguous. CDR3 length: 16 residues. Trimming took 6 bases from V and 0 from J, leaving 15 bases between them. Germline V gene lookup returns CDR1 SEHNR and CDR2 FQNEAQ (reference sequence).

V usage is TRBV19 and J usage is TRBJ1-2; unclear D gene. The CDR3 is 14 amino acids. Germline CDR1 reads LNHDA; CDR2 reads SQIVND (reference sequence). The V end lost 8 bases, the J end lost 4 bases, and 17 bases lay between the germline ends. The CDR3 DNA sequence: TGTGCCAGTTCCTCAGACATAAAAGTCTATGGCTACACCTTC. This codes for CASSSDIKVYGYTF.

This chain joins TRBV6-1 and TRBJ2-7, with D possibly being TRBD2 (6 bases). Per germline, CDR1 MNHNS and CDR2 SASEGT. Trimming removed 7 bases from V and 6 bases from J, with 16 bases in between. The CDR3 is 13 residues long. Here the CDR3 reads CASIREPFSEQYF. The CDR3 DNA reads TGTGCCAGCATCCGGGAGCCCTTCTCCGAGCAGTACTTC.

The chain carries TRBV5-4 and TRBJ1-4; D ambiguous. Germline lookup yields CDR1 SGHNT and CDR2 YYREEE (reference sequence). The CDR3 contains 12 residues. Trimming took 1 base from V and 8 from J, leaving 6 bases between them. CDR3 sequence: CASSLREEKLFF. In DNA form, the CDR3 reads TGTGCCAGCAGCTTGCGGGAGGAAAAACTGTTTTTT.

The CDR3 sequence: CASSIDRDYGYTF. The CDR3 DNA reads as TGTGCCAGCAGCATTGACAGGGACTATGGCTACACCTTC. The chain couples TRBV6-5 to TRBJ1-2, with 7 bases aligning to TRBD1. After removal of 6 bases from V and 3 bases from J, the junction contained 4 bases not matched to a gene. Germline V gives CDR1 MNHEY, CDR2 SVGAGI. The CDR3 totals 13 residues.

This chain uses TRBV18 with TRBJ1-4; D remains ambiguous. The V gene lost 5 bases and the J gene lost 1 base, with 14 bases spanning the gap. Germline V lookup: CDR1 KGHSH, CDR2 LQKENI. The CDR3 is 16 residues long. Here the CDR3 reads CASSSVLGQTNEKLFF. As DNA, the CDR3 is TGTGCCAGCTCATCTGTGCTTGGGCAAACTAATGAAAAACTGTTTTTT. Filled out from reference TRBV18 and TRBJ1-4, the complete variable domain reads NAGVMQNPRHLVRRRGQEARLRCSPMKGHSHVYWYRQLPEEGLKFMVYLQKENIIDESGMPKERFSAEFPKEGPSILRIQQVVRGDSAAYFCASSSVLGQTNEKLFFGSGTQLSVL.

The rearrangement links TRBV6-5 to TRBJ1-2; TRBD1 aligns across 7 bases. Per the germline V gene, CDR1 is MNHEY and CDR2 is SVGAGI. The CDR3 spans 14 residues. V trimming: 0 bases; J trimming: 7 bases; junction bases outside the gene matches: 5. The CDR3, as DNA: TGTGCCAGCAGTTACTCTTTAGGGGGCAGTGGCTACACCTTC. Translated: CASSYSLGGSGYTF.

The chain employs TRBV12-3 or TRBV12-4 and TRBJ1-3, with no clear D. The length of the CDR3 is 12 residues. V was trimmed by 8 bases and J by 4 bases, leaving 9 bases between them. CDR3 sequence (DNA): TGTGCCAGCGCGGACTGGGGAAACACCATATATTTT. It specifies CASADWGNTIYF.

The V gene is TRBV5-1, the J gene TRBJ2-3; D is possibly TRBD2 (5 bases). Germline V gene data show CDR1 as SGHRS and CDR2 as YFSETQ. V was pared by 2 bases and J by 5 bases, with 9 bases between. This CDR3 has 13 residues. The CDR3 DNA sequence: TGCGCCAGCAGCTTACCTAGCTTAGATACGCAGTATTTT. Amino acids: CASSLPSLDTQYF.

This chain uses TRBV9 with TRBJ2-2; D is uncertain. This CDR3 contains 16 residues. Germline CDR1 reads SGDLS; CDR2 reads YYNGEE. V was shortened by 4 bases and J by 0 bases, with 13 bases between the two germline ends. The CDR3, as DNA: TGTGCCAGCAGCAGAGACACCGCCGCGAACACCGGGGAGCTGTTTTTT. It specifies CASSRDTAANTGELFF.

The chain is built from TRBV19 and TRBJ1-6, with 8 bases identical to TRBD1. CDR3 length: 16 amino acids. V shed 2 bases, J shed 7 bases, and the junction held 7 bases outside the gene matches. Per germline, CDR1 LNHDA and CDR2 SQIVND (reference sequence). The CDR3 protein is CASSIQGAGLNSPLHF. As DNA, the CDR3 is TGTGCCAGTAGTATACAGGGGGCCGGATTAAATTCACCCCTCCACTTT.

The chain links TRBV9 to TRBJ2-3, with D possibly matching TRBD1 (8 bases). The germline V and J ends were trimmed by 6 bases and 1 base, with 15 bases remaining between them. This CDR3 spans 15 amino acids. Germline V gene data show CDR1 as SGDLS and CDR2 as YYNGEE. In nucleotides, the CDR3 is TGTGCCAGCACCACAGGGGGGGAGGGCACAGATACGCAGTATTTT. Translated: CASTTGGEGTDTQYF.

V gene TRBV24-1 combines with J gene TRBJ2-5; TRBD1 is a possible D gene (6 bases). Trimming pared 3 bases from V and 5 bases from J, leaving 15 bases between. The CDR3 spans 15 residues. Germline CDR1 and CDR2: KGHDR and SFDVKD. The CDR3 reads CATSDRDNLGETQYF. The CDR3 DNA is TGTGCCACCAGTGATCGGGACAATCTAGGGGAGACCCAGTACTTC.

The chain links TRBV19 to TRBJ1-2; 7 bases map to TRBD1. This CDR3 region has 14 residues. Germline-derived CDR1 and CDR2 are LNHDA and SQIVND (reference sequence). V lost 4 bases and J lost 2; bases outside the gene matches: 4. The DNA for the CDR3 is TGTGCCAGTAGTACTACAGGGGCAAACTATGGCTACACCTTC. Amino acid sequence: CASSTTGANYGYTF.